The 21 T cell receptor beta chains in this list originate from one sample, sequenced in a study of OX40 agonist ivuxolimab in advanced cancers. The receptor library was made with the immunoSEQ multiplex PCR assay. TCRdb re-hosts the immuneACCESS table, in-frame sequences only. Its copies lack some clones; in the studies checked, an unresolved V gene accounts for under half of them, and the cause for the rest is not known. The sample has 58,000 or so clones on record, 83% of them singletons. The top ten clonotypes cover around 3.2% of the sample. The starting material was CD4+ or CD8+ T cells sorted from blood, obtained in a trial of the OX40 agonist ivuxolimab. The source of these receptors is an adult with an advanced solid tumor such as melanoma, head and neck, liver or kidney cancer.

This sequence joins TRBV9 and TRBJ1-6, with 9 bases fitting TRBD1. Per germline, CDR1 SGDLS and CDR2 YYNGEE. After removal of 4 bases from V and 10 bases from J, the junction contained 9 bases not matched to a gene. The CDR3 loop spans 15 amino acids. The CDR3 nucleotides are TGTGCCAGCAGCTCTTCCGGGACAGGGATCTCACCCCTCCACTTT. The encoded protein is CASSSSGTGISPLHF.

The CDR3 DNA reads TGTGCCAGCAGCCCGGGGGGCAAACTAGATGGCTACACCTTC. It specifies CASSPGGKLDGYTF. The chain has TRBV5-4 and TRBJ1-2; weak D call: TRBD1 (6 bases). Germline CDR1 is SGHNT and CDR2 is YYREEE (reference sequence). Trimming left V 4 bases short and J 6 bases short, with 16 bases between. This CDR3 has 14 residues. Full variable domain (remainder filled in from reference TRBV5-4 and TRBJ1-2): ETGVTQSPTHLIKTRGQQVTLRCSSQSGHNTVSWYQQALGQGPQFIFQYYREEENGRGNFPPRFSGLQFPNYSSELNVNALELDDSALYLCASSPGGKLDGYTFGSGTRLTVV.

This rearrangement joins TRBV9 to TRBJ1-2; the match to TRBD1 covers 8 bases. V gave up 0 bases and J gave up 8 bases; unmatched junction bases: 9. This CDR3 has 15 amino acids. From germline, CDR1 is SGDLS and CDR2 YYNGEE. The CDR3 DNA sequence: TGTGCCAGCAGCGTAGCGCCGACAGGGGTGTGGGGCTACACCTTC. Its protein product is CASSVAPTGVWGYTF.

This chain joins TRBV7-2 and TRBJ2-7, with TRBD2 matching over 13 bases. The CDR3 spans 14 residues. The germline V gene has CDR1 SGHTA and CDR2 FQGNSA. The V and J ends lost 4 bases and 3 bases, in that order; junction bases with no gene match: 0. The CDR3 DNA reads TGTGCCAGCAGCTGGACTAGCGGGGGCTACGAGCAGTACTTC. Protein product: CASSWTSGGYEQYF.

V gene TRBV7-8 combines with J gene TRBJ2-6; D ambiguous. The CDR3 runs 17 residues. The germline gives CDR1 SGHVS, CDR2 FQNEAQ. V dropped 4 bases and J dropped 0 bases, with 13 bases sitting between them. Written as DNA, the CDR3 is TGTGCCAGCAGCTCTTCCAGTATAATCTCTGGGGCCAACGTCCTGACTTTC. This gives the protein CASSSSSIISGANVLTF.

This clone was recorded once. The chain employs TRBV7-2 and TRBJ1-6; possible D gene TRBD1, 6 bases. V lost 4 bases, J lost 6 bases, and 10 bases lay in between. CDR3 length: 14 amino acids. Germline CDR1 reads SGHTA; CDR2 reads FQGNSA. The CDR3 coding sequence is TGTGCCAGCAGCTCCCAACAGGGTAATTCACCCCTCCACTTT. It is translated as CASSSQQGNSPLHF. Looking up the rest from reference TRBV7-2 and TRBJ1-6 gives the full variable domain: GAGVSQSPSNKVTEKGKDVELRCDPISGHTALYWYRQSLGQGLEFLIYFQGNSAPDKSGLPSDRFSAERTGGSVSTLTIQRTQQEDSAVYLCASSSQQGNSPLHFGNGTRLTVT.

The chain is built from TRBV5-1 and TRBJ2-2; 9 nucleotides line up with TRBD2. Looked up from germline, CDR1 is SGHRS and CDR2 is YFSETQ. V gave up 5 bases and J gave up 2 bases; unmatched junction bases: 4. The CDR3 is 15 residues long. The CDR3 here is CASSFSGGNTGELFF. CDR3 bases: TGCGCCAGCAGTTTTAGCGGGGGAAACACCGGGGAGCTGTTTTTT.

This clone is categorized as medium-sized. The chain combines TRBV7-3 with TRBJ1-1; no firm D call. Germline values: CDR1 SGHTA, CDR2 FQGTGA. Trimming pared 5 bases from V and 6 bases from J, leaving 13 bases between. This CDR3 has 13 amino acids. This CDR3 reads CASSPMPGSEAFF. In nucleotides, the CDR3 is TGTGCCAGCAGCCCCATGCCGGGATCTGAAGCTTTCTTT. The full variable domain, rest sourced from reference TRBV7-3 and TRBJ1-1, is GAGVSQTPSNKVTEKGKYVELRCDPISGHTALYWYRQSLGQGPEFLIYFQGTGAADDSGLPNDRFFAVRPEGSVSTLKIQRTERGDSAVYLCASSPMPGSEAFFGQGTRLTVV.

This clone was seen a few times. The chain employs TRBV7-9 and TRBJ1-5; a weak D match, TRBD1 (6 bases). Between the trimmed V and J ends, which lost 1 base and 4 bases, there was a span of 11 bases. Germline CDR1 is SEHNR and CDR2 is FQNEAQ (reference sequence). The length of the CDR3 is 15 residues. The CDR3 loop is CASSLGDTGNQPQHF. The DNA of the CDR3 is TGTGCCAGCAGCTTAGGGGATACAGGGAATCAGCCCCAGCATTTT.

The chain combines TRBV9 with TRBJ2-5; possibly TRBD2 for D (6 bases). The V and J ends lost 1 base and 5 bases respectively, with 15 bases between them. Germline V CDR1 and CDR2: SGDLS, YYNGEE. The CDR3 covers 15 residues. The CDR3 DNA reads as TGTGCCAGCAGCGTAAGCCGGGGGTCAGTGGAGACCCAGTACTTC. Translation: CASSVSRGSVETQYF.

In this sample, this clone turned up once. V usage is TRBV21-1 and J usage is TRBJ2-7; the tabulated D call, TRBD1, remains unverified against the DNA. TRBV21-1 is a pseudogene locus. The CDR3 spans 16 residues. CDR3 protein: CASSNVPGQGSYEQYF. The CDR3 nucleotides read TGTGCCAGCAGCAACGTCCCGGGACAGGGGAGCTACGAGCAGTACTTC.

This clone appeared a single time. J is TRBJ2-1 and V is TRBV7-3; tentative D call: TRBD1 (5 bases). With 5 bases removed from V and 6 bases from J, the gap between germline ends came to 8 bases. From germline, CDR1 is SGHTA and CDR2 FQGTGA. The CDR3 has 12 residues. CDR3 region: CASSLDSNEQFF. DNA for the CDR3: TGTGCCAGCAGCCTCGACAGCAATGAGCAGTTCTTC.

In its sample, this clone was seen once. CDR3 residues: CASSLVRDTGELFF. In DNA form, the CDR3 reads TGTGCCAGCAGCTTAGTCAGGGACACCGGGGAGCTGTTTTTT. V and J are TRBV7-9 and TRBJ2-2; a possible D gene is TRBD1 (5 bases). Germline lookup yields CDR1 SEHNR and CDR2 FQNEAQ (reference sequence). Trimming cost V 1 base and J 3 bases, with 6 bases left between them. The CDR3 is 14 residues long. Looking up the rest from reference TRBV7-9 and TRBJ2-2 gives the full variable domain: DTGVSQNPRHKITKRGQNVTFRCDPISEHNRLYWYRQTLGQGPEFLTYFQNEAQLEKSRLLSDRFSAERPKGSFSTLEIQRTEQGDSAMYLCASSLVRDTGELFFGEGSRLTVL.

This chain uses TRBV19 with TRBJ2-7; D unresolved. Per the germline V gene, CDR1 is LNHDA and CDR2 is SQIVND (reference sequence). This CDR3 comprises 13 residues. V shed 6 bases and J shed 0 bases, with 9 bases lying between them. The CDR3 DNA reads TGTGCCAGTAGCATGGGCAGCTCCTACGAGCAGTACTTC. Its protein is CASSMGSSYEQYF.

This clone was counted between two and nine times. This chain links TRBV19 with TRBJ1-2; the match to TRBD1 covers 7 bases. J lost 3 bases, V lost 9 bases, and 4 bases had no gene match. CDR1 is LNHDA and CDR2 is SQIVND in the germline V gene (reference sequence). CDR3 length: 12 amino acids. The CDR3 DNA reads as TGTGCCAGCTCCGACAGGGACTATGGCTACACCTTC. Encoded protein: CASSDRDYGYTF.

The gene calls are TRBV6-1 and TRBJ1-5; D is undetermined. V was pared by 2 bases and J by 4 bases, with 18 bases between. The CDR3 covers 17 residues. Germline values: CDR1 MNHNS, CDR2 SASEGT. The CDR3 sequence: CASSEIEGGPFNQPQHF. The CDR3 DNA reads as TGTGCCAGCAGTGAAATAGAGGGCGGCCCATTTAATCAGCCCCAGCATTTT.

V and J are TRBV7-2 and TRBJ2-3; unclear D gene. CDR3 length: 13 residues. The germline V gene encodes CDR1 SGHTA and CDR2 FQGNSA. V lost 5 bases and J lost 4, with 10 bases in between. In nucleotides, the CDR3 is TGTGCCAGCAGCCTAGGGTTCCCAGATACGCAGTATTTT. This codes for CASSLGFPDTQYF.

The J gene is TRBJ2-5, the V gene TRBV5-1; 15 bases are a match to TRBD2. V gave up 0 bases and J gave up 3 bases; unmatched junction bases: 3. The CDR3 covers 17 residues. Germline V CDR1 and CDR2: SGHRS, YFSETQ. CDR3 loop: CASSLAGLAGGKETQYF. The CDR3 DNA is TGCGCCAGCAGCTTGGCTGGACTAGCGGGGGGGAAAGAGACCCAGTACTTC.

This sequence joins TRBV21-1 and TRBJ1-4. TRBV21-1 is marked as a pseudogene. The CDR3 has 16 amino acids. The CDR3 loop reads CASSKAGSRNSEKLFF. The CDR3, as DNA: TGTGCCAGCAGCAAAGCGGGAAGTCGAAACAGTGAAAAACTGTTTTTT.

This clone was found once. The chain carries TRBV19 and TRBJ1-3; D possibly corresponds to TRBD1 (5 bases). Deletions cut 3 bases from V and 0 bases from J, with 9 bases between. Germline lookup yields CDR1 LNHDA and CDR2 SQIVND (reference sequence). The CDR3 runs to 15 residues. This CDR3 is CASSIRQSSGNTIYF. CDR3 nucleotides: TGTGCCAGTAGTATCAGACAGAGCTCTGGAAACACCATATATTTT.

The V call is TRBV7-6, the J call TRBJ1-5; D is possibly TRBD1 (5 bases). The CDR3 covers 15 residues. Per germline, CDR1 SGHVS and CDR2 FNYEAQ. The ends were cut back, 1 base at V and 6 bases at J, with 13 bases in the middle. The CDR3 bases are TGTGCCAGCAGCTTAGACGGGGGGGGTGGTCAGCCCCAGCATTTT. It yields the protein CASSLDGGGGQPQHF.